A single sample is the source of the 16 T cell receptor beta chains below, sequenced in a study of early T cells in non-severe SARS-CoV-2 infection. One entry per CDR3 protein results from TCRdb running MiXCR on the 5' RACE reads. The table has around 67,000 distinct CDR3 sequences, roughly 10% seen once. The sample comprised whole blood. The receptors come from an adult who was a healthcare worker with PCR-confirmed SARS-CoV-2 infection or an uninfected control (not recorded which).

This clonotype was detected ten times or more. This chain joins TRBV19 and TRBJ2-3; D is undetermined. Germline CDR1 LNHDA, CDR2 SQIVND (reference sequence). V was pared by 3 bases and J by 4 bases, with 11 bases between. CDR3 length: 14 amino acids. The CDR3 region is CASSIRSFADTQYF. CDR3 DNA sequence: TGTGCCAGTAGTATTAGGAGCTTCGCAGATACGCAGTATTTT. Looking up the rest from reference TRBV19 and TRBJ2-3 gives the full variable domain: DGGITQSPKYLFRKEGQNVTLSCEQNLNHDAMYWYRQDPGQGLRLIYYSQIVNDFQKGDIAEGYSVSREKKESFPLTVTSAQKNPTAFYLCASSIRSFADTQYFGPGTRLTVL.

This clonotype was found a few times. This chain uses TRBV19 with TRBJ1-1; 7 nucleotides align to TRBD1. Germline lookup yields CDR1 LNHDA and CDR2 SQIVND (reference sequence). After removal of 10 bases from V and 1 base from J, the junction contained 12 bases not matched to a gene. The CDR3 spans 15 residues. CDR3 amino acids: CATTPPGTANTEAFF. The CDR3 region has the DNA TGTGCCACTACACCCCCCGGGACAGCGAACACTGAAGCTTTCTTT. The full variable domain, its missing parts supplied by reference TRBV19 and TRBJ1-1, is DGGITQSPKYLFRKEGQNVTLSCEQNLNHDAMYWYRQDPGQGLRLIYYSQIVNDFQKGDIAEGYSVSREKKESFPLTVTSAQKNPTAFYLCATTPPGTANTEAFFGQGTRLTVV.

The V and J genes are TRBV7-9 and TRBJ2-2; D may be TRBD1 or TRBD2 (5 bases each). Per the germline V gene, CDR1 is SEHNR and CDR2 is FQNEAQ (reference sequence). Trimming stripped 5 bases from V and 4 bases from J, with 14 bases between. The length of the CDR3 is 15 residues. CDR3 nucleotides: TGTGCCAGCAGCCCCCCGGGACGGACCACCGGGGAGCTGTTTTTT. As protein: CASSPPGRTTGELFF.

This clonotype was observed at least ten times. V and J are TRBV20-1 and TRBJ2-3; unclear D gene. V lost 2 bases, J lost 0 bases, and 6 bases lay in between. Per the germline V gene, CDR1 is DFQATT and CDR2 is SNEGSKA (reference sequence). The CDR3 extends over 13 amino acids. CDR3 residues: CSARLTSTDTQYF. The CDR3 nucleotides are TGCAGTGCTAGACTAACTAGCACAGATACGCAGTATTTT.

This clonotype was detected ten times or more. This chain connects TRBV19 to TRBJ1-2; 8 bases fit TRBD1. The CDR3 extends over 12 amino acids. The ends lost 7 bases at V and 5 bases at J; junction bases unmatched: 3. Germline CDR1 reads LNHDA; CDR2 reads SQIVND (reference sequence). The CDR3 protein is CASKQGAYGYTF. The CDR3 DNA reads as TGTGCCAGTAAGCAGGGGGCGTATGGCTACACCTTC.

This clonotype appeared many times. V is TRBV3-1 and J is TRBJ2-7; 9 bases line up with TRBD2. With V trimmed by 4 bases and J by 6 bases, 10 bases remained unmatched. Germline values: CDR1 LGHDT, CDR2 YNNKEL (reference sequence). The CDR3 covers 15 residues. This chain's CDR3 is CASSPRLAALAEQYF. In nucleotides, the CDR3 is TGTGCCAGCAGCCCTCGACTAGCGGCTTTGGCCGAGCAGTACTTC.

The chain links TRBV2 to TRBJ1-4; D is possibly TRBD1 (5 bases). Germline V CDR1 and CDR2: SNHLY, FYNNEI. The V gene lost 8 bases and the J gene lost 8 bases, with 12 bases spanning the gap. The CDR3 is 12 residues long. CDR3: CASLRDGEKLFF. The CDR3 DNA is TGTGCCAGCCTCCGGGACGGAGAAAAACTGTTTTTT. The full variable domain, completed using reference TRBV2 and TRBJ1-4, is EPEVTQTPSHQVTQMGQEVILRCVPISNHLYFYWYRQILGQKVEFLVSFYNNEISEKSEIFDDQFSVERPDGSNFTLKIRSTKLEDSAMYFCASLRDGEKLFFGSGTQLSVL.

This clonotype was picked up a small number of times. The V call is TRBV3-1, the J call TRBJ1-2; the D is unclear. Germline V gene data show CDR1 as LGHDT and CDR2 as YNNKEL (reference sequence). The V end lost 1 base, the J end lost 4 bases, and 7 bases lay between the germline ends. There are 13 residues in the CDR3. DNA for the CDR3: TGTGCCAGCAGCCAAGTGGTGGCCTATGGCTACACCTTC. Its translation: CASSQVVAYGYTF.

This clonotype was counted many times. The V and J genes are TRBV29-1 and TRBJ1-2; unclear D gene. This CDR3 comprises 13 residues. The germline V gene has CDR1 SQVTM and CDR2 ANQGSEA. Trimming left V 6 bases short and J 3 bases short, with 14 bases between. This CDR3 is CSVTPSADYGYTF. The DNA for the CDR3 is TGCAGCGTGACCCCTTCCGCCGACTATGGCTACACCTTC. Full variable domain (rest looked up from reference TRBV29-1 and TRBJ1-2): SAVISQKPSRDICQRGTSLTIQCQVDSQVTMMFWYRQQPGQSLTLIATANQGSEATYESGFVIDKFPISRPNLTFSTLTVSNMSPEDSSIYLCSVTPSADYGYTFGSGTRLTVV.

This clonotype was observed once. This may come from a read error, since a much larger clone is one base off. The chain carries TRBV11-2 and TRBJ1-4, with D perhaps TRBD1 (6 bases). The CDR3 extends over 18 amino acids. Germline V gene sequence: CDR1 SGHAT, CDR2 FQNNGV. With 8 bases removed from V and 0 bases from J, the gap between germline ends came to 22 bases. CDR3 DNA sequence: TGTGCCAGCCGCCAAGCGTGGACAGCGACGGCAACTAATGAAAAACTGTTTTTT. Its protein product is CASRQAWTATATNEKLFF.

This clonotype showed up just a few times. The chain carries TRBV4-2 and TRBJ1-3, with D maybe TRBD1 (6 bases). Germline assignment: CDR1 LGHNA and CDR2 YNFKEQ. Deletions cut 4 bases from V and 0 bases from J, with 13 bases between. The CDR3 has 16 amino acids. Written as DNA, the CDR3 is TGTGCCAGCAGCCCGGACAGTCAAGTCTCTGGAAACACCATATATTTT. Its translation: CASSPDSQVSGNTIYF.

This clonotype was seen ten or more times. V gene TRBV25-1 combines with J gene TRBJ2-1; D call uncertain. Looked up from germline, CDR1 is MGHDK and CDR2 is SYGVNS. V shed 3 bases and J shed 4 bases, with 4 bases lying between them. The CDR3 spans 12 residues. The CDR3 nucleotides are TGTGCCAGCAGTGAGCAATACAATGAGCAGTTCTTC. This codes for CASSEQYNEQFF.

The chain carries TRBV2 and TRBJ2-4; TRBD1 aligns across 9 bases. Germline CDR1 reads SNHLY; CDR2 reads FYNNEI. Losses at the gene ends were 4 bases for V and 0 bases for J; bases not matched to a gene: 7. The CDR3 sequence is 17 residues long. The CDR3 DNA follows: TGTGCCAGCAGTGGGGACAGGGTACTAATAGCCAAAAACATTCAGTACTTC. Its translation: CASSGDRVLIAKNIQYF.

The chain is built from TRBV29-1 and TRBJ2-7; D is unclear. The germline CDR1 and CDR2 sequences are SQVTM and ANQGSEA. V gave up 2 bases and J gave up 2 bases, with 7 bases separating them. CDR3 size: 12 residues. As DNA, the CDR3 is TGCAGCGTTGAATCCACCGCCTACGAGCAGTACTTC. Translated: CSVESTAYEQYF.

This clonotype has at least ten counts. This rearrangement joins TRBV7-2 to TRBJ2-5; 7 bases map to TRBD1. CDR1 and CDR2 from the germline V gene are SGHTA and FQGNSA. After removal of 5 bases from V and 1 base from J, the junction contained 13 bases not matched to a gene. This CDR3 contains 17 residues. Here the CDR3 DNA reads TGTGCCAGCAGCCACTCCGCCGGGACAGCCTCCCAAGAGACCCAGTACTTC. Residues: CASSHSAGTASQETQYF. The whole variable domain, filled in from reference TRBV7-2 and TRBJ2-5, reads GAGVSQSPSNKVTEKGKDVELRCDPISGHTALYWYRQSLGQGLEFLIYFQGNSAPDKSGLPSDRFSAERTGGSVSTLTIQRTQQEDSAVYLCASSHSAGTASQETQYFGPGTRLLVL.

This clonotype came up a few times. The rearrangement uses TRBV11-2 and TRBJ2-3; D is undetermined. The CDR3 contains 13 residues. V was shortened by 1 base and J by 3 bases, with 5 bases between the two germline ends. CDR1 is SGHAT and CDR2 is FQNNGV in the germline V gene. CDR3 in amino acids: CASSLVTTDTQYF. Written as DNA, the CDR3 is TGTGCCAGCAGCTTAGTTACAACAGATACGCAGTATTTT.